Listed here are 28 T cell receptor beta chains from one sample, sequenced in a study of blood T cell repertoires in COVID-19. Sequenced by immunoSEQ multiplex PCR; TCRdb stores in-frame clones only, minus some. The data show 200,000 to 250,000 clones, with about 83% seen just once and approximately 6.2% held by the top ten. The sample consisted of peripheral blood. The receptors here all came from a man between 60 and 75 years old who had recovered from COVID-19.

This clone was seen just once. This chain uses TRBV5-1 with TRBJ2-7, with a weak D call TRBD2 (6 bases). The CDR3 contains 15 residues. Germline V gene lookup returns CDR1 SGHRS and CDR2 YFSETQ. The germline V and J ends were trimmed by 4 bases and 9 bases, with 23 bases remaining between them. The CDR3 is CASSPSVGLNMGQYF. Here the CDR3 DNA reads TGCGCCAGCAGCCCCTCTGTGGGACTCAATATGGGGCAGTACTTC.

This clone was seen a single time. This chain joins TRBV29-1 and TRBJ1-5; D uncertain. The CDR3 has 14 residues. Germline assignment: CDR1 SQVTM and CDR2 ANQGSEA. The CDR3 region has the DNA TGCAGGGCGGGATTAACCGGGAGCAATCAGCCCCAGCATTTT. This translates into CRAGLTGSNQPQHF.

The V gene is TRBV15, the J gene TRBJ1-1; 7 nucleotides line up with TRBD1. Germline CDR1 and CDR2: LNHNV and YYDKDF (reference sequence). This CDR3 contains 14 residues. V dropped 3 bases and J dropped 1; count of bases not matched to a gene: 2. The CDR3: CATSSRQGNTEAFF. DNA for the CDR3: TGTGCCACCAGCAGCCGACAGGGGAACACTGAAGCTTTCTTT. The full variable domain, in which reference TRBV15 and TRBJ1-1 provide the parts outside the CDR3, is DAMVIQNPRYQVTQFGKPVTLSCSQTLNHNVMYWYQQKSSQAPKLLFHYYDKDFNNEADTPDNFQSRRPNTSFCFLDIRSPGLGDTAMYLCATSSRQGNTEAFFGQGTRLTVV.

The chain is built from TRBV9 and TRBJ2-3; 10 bases map to TRBD2. The germline gives CDR1 SGDLS, CDR2 YYNGEE. With V trimmed by 3 bases and J by 2 bases, 6 bases remained unmatched. The CDR3 covers 16 residues. The CDR3 sequence: CASSDELAGFTDTQYF. CDR3 coding DNA: TGTGCCAGCAGCGACGAACTAGCGGGGTTCACAGATACGCAGTATTTT.

This chain connects TRBV7-2 to TRBJ1-4, with TRBD1 matching over 7 bases. Germline V gene lookup returns CDR1 SGHTA and CDR2 FQGNSA. With 5 bases clipped from V and 6 bases from J, the junction kept 6 bases outside the gene matches. The length of the CDR3 is 14 residues. DNA for the CDR3: TGTGCCAGCAGCCGGAACAGGGGACATGAAAAACTGTTTTTT. Translation gives CASSRNRGHEKLFF.

This clone was recorded only once. J is TRBJ2-7 and V is TRBV1; the DNA was not used to check the table's D call, TRBD1. TRBV1 is tagged as a pseudogene. The CDR3 runs 16 residues. CDR3: CTSSQLYGTGSYEQYF. The CDR3 DNA reads TGCACCAGCAGCCAATTGTACGGGACAGGCTCCTACGAGCAGTACTTC.

The CDR3 DNA follows: TGCGCCAGCAGTGATGGCAGGGGTGTCGCAAACACCGGGGAGCTGTTTTTT. Protein: CASSDGRGVANTGELFF. The chain has TRBV10-2 and TRBJ2-2; possibly TRBD1 for D (6 bases). V was shortened by 3 bases and J by 2 bases, with 16 bases between the two germline ends. The germline V gene has CDR1 WSHSY and CDR2 SAAADI. This CDR3 region has 17 residues.

V and J are TRBV10-2 and TRBJ1-2; 12 positions agree with TRBD1. Germline lookup yields CDR1 WSHSY and CDR2 SAAADI. V was clipped by 6 bases and J by 8 bases; unmatched bases: 4. The CDR3 covers 13 residues. The CDR3 DNA is TGCGCCAGCAGGGCCGGGACAGGGGGCGGCTACACCTTC. Translating gives CASRAGTGGGYTF.

The chain couples TRBV6-2 or TRBV6-3 to TRBJ1-2, with 7 bases that match TRBD1. There are 14 residues in the CDR3. The germline gives CDR1 MNHEY, CDR2 SVGEGT. V shed 5 bases and J 4 bases; nucleotides not matched to a gene: 7. For the CDR3, the DNA is TGTGCCAGCAGTCAGACAGGGAGAGTCTATGGCTACACCTTC. This codes for CASSQTGRVYGYTF.

The gene calls are TRBV19 and TRBJ1-4, with D uncertain. V was pared by 3 bases and J by 5 bases, with 10 bases between. CDR3 length equals 14 residues. Germline-derived CDR1 and CDR2 are LNHDA and SQIVND (reference sequence). CDR3 protein: CASSIQASNEKLFF. The CDR3 DNA is TGTGCCAGTAGTATTCAAGCCTCAAATGAAAAACTGTTTTTT.

The chain couples TRBV20-1 to TRBJ2-1; D is ambiguous. The CDR3 consists of 11 residues. Looked up from germline, CDR1 is DFQATT and CDR2 is SNEGSKA (reference sequence). CDR3: CRATNGNEQFF. The CDR3 nucleotides are TGCAGGGCCACAAACGGGAATGAGCAGTTCTTC.

A few counts support this clone. This chain connects TRBV7-3 to TRBJ2-2; TRBD2 agrees at 12 bases. The CDR3 spans 17 residues. Unmatched junction bases numbered 8, after V lost 3 bases and J lost 6 bases. Germline CDR1 and CDR2: SGHTA and FQGTGA. The CDR3 DNA reads TGTGCCAGCAGCTTGTATGTCGGGACTAGCGGGTCCGGGGAGCTGTTTTTT. Its protein is CASSLYVGTSGSGELFF.

The CDR3 is CASREGQDHTYSNQPQHF. DNA of the CDR3: TGTGCAAGTCGGGAAGGACAGGATCACACCTATAGCAATCAGCCCCAGCATTTT. The J gene is TRBJ1-5, the V gene TRBV12-2; TRBD1 reflects the table's D call only, with no check against the DNA. TRBV12-2 is shown as a pseudogene. The CDR3 covers 18 residues.

V is TRBV7-9 and J is TRBJ2-1; 8 nucleotides match TRBD2. Trimming at V came to 5 bases and at J to 0 bases, leaving 12 bases not matched to a gene. The CDR3 is 18 amino acids. Per germline, CDR1 SEHNR and CDR2 FQNEAQ (reference sequence). This CDR3 is CASSPWAGGLSSYNEQFF. Here the CDR3 DNA reads TGTGCCAGCAGCCCTTGGGCGGGGGGCTTAAGCTCCTACAATGAGCAGTTCTTC.

V is TRBV28 and J is TRBJ2-7; 8 positions agree with TRBD1. The ends lost 4 bases at V and 3 bases at J; junction bases unmatched: 8. Germline loops: CDR1 MDHEN, CDR2 SYDVKM. The CDR3 covers 15 residues. As DNA, the CDR3 is TGTGCCAGCAGTTCCGGACAGGGAATGGTCTACGAGCAGTACTTC. This codes for CASSSGQGMVYEQYF.

This sequence joins TRBV5-6 and TRBJ2-7; 11 bases are shared with TRBD1. J was trimmed by 4 bases and V by 2 bases; bases with no gene match: 8. The CDR3 runs to 16 residues. Germline V gene sequence: CDR1 SGHDT, CDR2 YYEEEE. The chain's CDR3 is CASSFAGQGAEYEQYF. The CDR3, as DNA: TGTGCCAGCAGCTTCGCTGGACAGGGGGCAGAGTACGAGCAGTACTTC.

CDR3 region: CASSVSPWNTEAFF. The CDR3 DNA reads as TGTGCCAGCAGCGTCTCCCCCTGGAACACTGAAGCTTTCTTT. The V gene is TRBV5-6, the J gene TRBJ1-1; D is unresolved. CDR3 length: 14 amino acids. Germline CDR1 reads SGHDT; CDR2 reads YYEEEE. V lost 4 bases and J lost 1, with 11 bases in between.

The CDR3 protein is CASSPRGSGRAYEQYF. The CDR3 nucleotides are TGTGCCAGCAGTCCTCGGGGTAGCGGGAGAGCCTACGAGCAGTACTTC. V and J are TRBV28 and TRBJ2-7, with TRBD2 matching 9 bases. The CDR3 has 16 residues. After removal of 5 bases from V and 2 bases from J, the junction contained 10 bases not matched to a gene. Germline V gives CDR1 MDHEN, CDR2 SYDVKM.

Regarding this clone: The same CDR3 is also encoded by other DNA sequences in this sample. The rearrangement links TRBV6-5 to TRBJ2-7, with D tentatively TRBD2 (5 bases). The germline CDR1 and CDR2 sequences are MNHEY and SVGAGI. CDR3 length equals 14 residues. The V end was cut by 0 bases, the J end by 3 bases, with 9 bases between. CDR3 protein: CASSYSAGGYEQYF. CDR3 bases: TGTGCCAGCAGTTACTCGGCAGGAGGCTACGAGCAGTACTTC.

V gene TRBV7-3 combines with J gene TRBJ1-3; D gene uncertain. CDR1 and CDR2 from the germline V gene are SGHTA and FQGTGA. This CDR3 comprises 13 residues. Between the trimmed V and J ends, which lost 5 bases and 2 bases, there was a span of 7 bases. The chain's CDR3 is CASSVGAGNTIYF. The DNA for the CDR3 is TGTGCCAGCAGCGTCGGGGCTGGAAACACCATATATTTT.

This clone appeared a few times. The CDR3: CASTGQGSGYTF. The CDR3 nucleotides are TGTGCCAGCACAGGACAGGGCAGTGGCTACACCTTC. This chain uses TRBV28 with TRBJ1-2, with 8 bases fitting TRBD1. This CDR3 comprises 12 residues. V trimming: 7 bases; J trimming: 7 bases; junction bases outside the gene matches: 5. CDR1 is MDHEN, CDR2 SYDVKM, per germline.

The gene calls are TRBV19 and TRBJ2-1; unclear D gene. Germline V gene data show CDR1 as LNHDA and CDR2 as SQIVND (reference sequence). CDR3 length equals 15 residues. V lost 5 bases, J lost 0 bases, and 11 bases lay in between. CDR3 sequence reads: CASSASLFSYNEQFF. The CDR3 DNA reads as TGTGCCAGTAGTGCAAGTCTATTCTCCTACAATGAGCAGTTCTTC.

This chain connects TRBV5-1 to TRBJ1-4; 7 bases are a match to TRBD1. Germline V CDR1 and CDR2: SGHRS, YFSETQ. With 4 bases clipped from V and 4 bases from J, the junction kept 7 bases outside the gene matches. There are 15 residues in the CDR3. The CDR3 here is CASSPQGGLNEKLFF. In nucleotides, the CDR3 is TGCGCCAGCAGCCCGCAGGGGGGACTTAATGAAAAACTGTTTTTT.

The rearrangement joins TRBV27 to TRBJ2-7; 7 bases are shared with TRBD1. This CDR3 is 15 amino acids long. With 6 bases clipped from V and 2 bases from J, the junction kept 10 bases outside the gene matches. The V gene's germline CDR1 is MNHEY and CDR2 SMNVEV (reference sequence). This CDR3 reads CASSQKTQGTYEQYF. CDR3 sequence (DNA): TGTGCCAGCAGCCAGAAGACACAGGGGACCTACGAGCAGTACTTC.

The chain links TRBV7-3 to TRBJ2-3; 11 nucleotides line up with TRBD2. The CDR3 sequence is 15 residues long. Germline V lookup: CDR1 SGHTA, CDR2 FQGTGA. The junction had 4 bases not matched to a gene; V was cut back by 6 bases and J by 2 bases. In DNA form, the CDR3 reads TGTGCCAGCAGTGGTAGCGGGAGGGTCACAGATACGCAGTATTTT. This codes for CASSGSGRVTDTQYF. Looking up the rest from reference TRBV7-3 and TRBJ2-3 gives the full variable domain: GAGVSQTPSNKVTEKGKYVELRCDPISGHTALYWYRQSLGQGPEFLIYFQGTGAADDSGLPNDRFFAVRPEGSVSTLKIQRTERGDSAVYLCASSGSGRVTDTQYFGPGTRLTVL.

V and J are TRBV30 and TRBJ1-3; D is ambiguous. Germline V gene sequence: CDR1 GTSNPN, CDR2 SVGIG (reference sequence). V lost 5 bases, J lost 0 bases, and 20 bases lay in between. The CDR3 runs 17 residues. CDR3 nucleotides: TGTGCCTGGTCTAAAGGCGGGGAATTATTCTCTGGAAACACCATATATTTT. This encodes CAWSKGGELFSGNTIYF.

This chain links TRBV12-3 or TRBV12-4 with TRBJ1-1, with a tentative D call TRBD1 (5 bases). V shed 1 base and J shed 8 bases, with 8 bases lying between them. There are 12 residues in the CDR3. CDR3 sequence reads: CASSLVNREAFF. CDR3 nucleotides: TGTGCCAGCAGTTTAGTTAACAGGGAAGCTTTCTTT.

Comments on this clone: Distinct nucleotide sequences in the sample also encode this CDR3. The chain is built from TRBV5-1 and TRBJ1-2, with 11 nucleotides matching TRBD1. The germline gives CDR1 SGHRS, CDR2 YFSETQ. The CDR3 sequence is 13 residues long. With V trimmed by 4 bases and J by 6 bases, 2 bases remained unmatched. The CDR3 bases are TGCGCCAGCAGCCTGGGACAGGGGGATGGCTACACCTTC. Translated, it gives CASSLGQGDGYTF.